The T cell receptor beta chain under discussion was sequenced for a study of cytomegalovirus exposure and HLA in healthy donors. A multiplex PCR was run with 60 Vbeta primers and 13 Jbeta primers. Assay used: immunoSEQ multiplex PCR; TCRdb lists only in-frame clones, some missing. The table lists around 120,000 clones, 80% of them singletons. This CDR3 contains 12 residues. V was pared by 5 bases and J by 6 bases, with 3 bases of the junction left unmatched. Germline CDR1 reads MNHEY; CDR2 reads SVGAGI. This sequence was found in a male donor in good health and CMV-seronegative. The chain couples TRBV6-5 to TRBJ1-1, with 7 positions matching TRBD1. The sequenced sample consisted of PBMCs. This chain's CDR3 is CASSPGGAEAFF. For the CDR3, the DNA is TGTGCCAGCAGTCCAGGGGGTGCTGAAGCTTTCTTT.